The present T cell receptor (beta chain) was sequenced within a study of blood T cell repertoires in COVID-19. Per germline, CDR1 SGHTA and CDR2 FQGNSA. CDR3 length: 15 residues. V gave up 2 bases and J gave up 6 bases, with 13 bases separating them. Profiling relied on immunoSEQ multiplex PCR, and the TCRdb table lists in-frame clones only, not all of them. The data show roughly 150,000 clones, with approximately 83% seen just once and more than 4.5% held by the top ten. The sequence came from an older man who had been exposed to COVID-19. The chain uses TRBV7-2 and TRBJ2-2; D gene uncertain. Sequencing was performed on PBMCs or T cells enriched from blood (not recorded which). The CDR3 DNA sequence: TGTGCCAGCAGCTTAAGTACGGTCCCCCCCGGGGAGCTGTTTTTT. It specifies CASSLSTVPPGELFF.